This TCR beta chain comes out of a study of early T cells in non-severe SARS-CoV-2 infection. Trimming took off 2 bases at V and 1 base at J, with 24 bases between the two ends. CDR3 length: 19 amino acids. From germline, CDR1 is DFQATT and CDR2 SNEGSKA (reference sequence). TCRdb passed the 5' RACE reads through MiXCR, listing each CDR3 protein once. There are 40,000 to 55,000 distinct CDR3 sequences in the sample; around 7.7% occur only once, and roughly 6% lies in the top ten. This clonotype was seen only a few times. The J gene is TRBJ1-5, the V gene TRBV20-1; a possible D gene is TRBD1 (6 bases). Sequencing was performed on whole blood. The sequence came from an adult who was a healthcare worker with PCR-confirmed SARS-CoV-2 infection or an uninfected control (not recorded which). CDR3 in DNA: TGCAGTGCTAGACGCGAAAGTACCCCGGGGAGGGGGAGCAATCAGCCCCAGCATTTT. As protein: CSARRESTPGRGSNQPQHF.